These 23 T cell receptor beta chains originate from one sample sequenced in a study of cytomegalovirus exposure and HLA in healthy donors. Vbeta (60) and Jbeta (13) primers were used in the PCR. Clones were sequenced by immunoSEQ multiplex PCR, and TCRdb holds only the in-frame ones, with some missing. The table shows 150,000 to 200,000 clones, with 60% to 80% occurring only once. Sequenced material: PBMCs. The receptors originated from a man in his fifties in good health and CMV-seropositive.

V and J are TRBV29-1 and TRBJ2-1, with 11 bases that match TRBD2. Germline CDR1 SQVTM, CDR2 ANQGSEA. The CDR3 is 13 residues long. With 7 bases clipped from V and 4 bases from J, the junction kept 3 bases outside the gene matches. The CDR3 loop reads CSATSGGYNEQFF. The CDR3 coding sequence is TGCAGCGCAACTAGCGGGGGATACAATGAGCAGTTCTTC.

CDR3 in amino acids: CASSQQGAGNGYTF. DNA of the CDR3: TGTGCCAGCAGCCAGCAGGGGGCGGGTAATGGCTACACCTTC. The gene calls are TRBV7-9 and TRBJ1-2; 8 nucleotides align to TRBD1. The CDR3 is 14 residues long. The J segment lost 6 bases and the V segment lost 5 bases, leaving 8 bases of the junction unmatched. Germline V CDR1 and CDR2: SEHNR, FQNEAQ (reference sequence).

This chain uses TRBV4-2 with TRBJ1-2, with a possible D match to TRBD1 (6 bases). Trimming took 0 bases from V and 6 from J, leaving 8 bases between them. The germline V gene has CDR1 LGHNA and CDR2 YNFKEQ. The length of the CDR3 is 13 residues. The CDR3 is CASSQDGQHGYTF. The CDR3 coding sequence is TGTGCCAGCAGCCAAGATGGACAGCATGGCTACACCTTC.

This clone was recorded a few times. Written as DNA, the CDR3 is TGTGCCAGCAGTTCGCCCGGGACAGCTAGTCAGTACTTC. Its translation: CASSSPGTASQYF. V and J are TRBV6-5 and TRBJ2-4; TRBD1 matches 7 bases. Looked up from germline, CDR1 is MNHEY and CDR2 is SVGAGI. V lost 4 bases to trimming and J lost 12 bases; unmatched junction nucleotides: 9. The CDR3 totals 13 residues.

The genes are TRBV15 and TRBJ2-5; D gene unclear. The CDR3 has 13 amino acids. V lost 8 bases and J lost 4, with 14 bases in between. Germline-derived CDR1 and CDR2 are LNHNV and YYDKDF (reference sequence). CDR3 protein: CATGGNSGETQYF. The CDR3 DNA reads TGTGCCACCGGTGGTAATTCGGGAGAGACCCAGTACTTC.

The chain carries TRBV9 and TRBJ2-5; D not certain. Germline V gives CDR1 SGDLS, CDR2 YYNGEE. Trimming shortened V by 0 bases and J by 3 bases, and 9 bases separated the two germline ends. The CDR3 is 14 amino acids. The CDR3 sequence is CASSVGIAEETQYF. CDR3 coding DNA: TGTGCCAGCAGCGTAGGAATAGCTGAAGAGACCCAGTACTTC.

The genes are TRBV29-1 and TRBJ2-2, with 8 nucleotides matching TRBD2. With 4 bases clipped from V and 2 bases from J, the junction kept 9 bases outside the gene matches. CDR1 is SQVTM, CDR2 ANQGSEA, per germline. The CDR3 extends over 16 amino acids. Written as DNA, the CDR3 is TGCAGCGTTGTTTCTTGGAGCGGGGGAAACACCGGGGAGCTGTTTTTT. Its protein is CSVVSWSGGNTGELFF.

The chain combines TRBV4-1 with TRBJ1-4; no reliable D call. From germline, CDR1 is MGHRA and CDR2 YSYEKL. The CDR3 extends over 14 amino acids. The V gene lost 6 bases and the J gene lost 0 bases, with 8 bases spanning the gap. CDR3 nucleotides: TGCGCCAGCAGTCCCACTGCAACTAATGAAAAACTGTTTTTT. Translated, it gives CASSPTATNEKLFF.

The chain couples TRBV28 to TRBJ2-7, with 7 bases matching TRBD1. This CDR3 spans 17 amino acids. Germline trimming cut 5 bases from V and 1 base from J; bases unmatched to any gene: 14. In germline, CDR1 is MDHEN, CDR2 SYDVKM. CDR3 region: CASSPSTGKILSYEQYF. DNA for the CDR3: TGTGCCAGCAGTCCATCGACAGGGAAGATCCTATCCTACGAGCAGTACTTC.

V gene TRBV29-1 combines with J gene TRBJ1-4, with 10 bases that match TRBD1. Germline lookup yields CDR1 SQVTM and CDR2 ANQGSEA. The CDR3 is 15 residues long. Trimming at V came to 5 bases and at J to 6 bases, leaving 9 bases not matched to a gene. CDR3 coding DNA: TGCAGCGTTTGGACCGGGACAGGGGCGCATGAAAAACTGTTTTTT. Amino acids: CSVWTGTGAHEKLFF.

V usage is TRBV30 and J usage is TRBJ1-3, with 10 bases lining up with TRBD1. V was clipped by 6 bases and J by 14 bases; unmatched bases: 4. Germline CDR1 and CDR2: GTSNPN and SVGIG (reference sequence). This CDR3 has 10 residues. CDR3 sequence: CACSDRGLYF. CDR3 nucleotides: TGTGCCTGTTCAGACAGGGGGCTATATTTT.

This rearrangement joins TRBV9 to TRBJ2-2; perhaps TRBD2 as D (6 bases). This CDR3 comprises 16 residues. V was cut by 4 bases and J by 7 bases, with 20 bases left in between. Germline V gene sequence: CDR1 SGDLS, CDR2 YYNGEE. The CDR3, as DNA: TGTGCCAGCAGCATTACTAGCTCGGCAATAGGCGGGGAGCTGTTTTTT. Translation gives CASSITSSAIGGELFF.

The CDR3 nucleotides are TGCGCCAGCTCCCTAAACAGGGGGTGGACTGAAGCTTTCTTT. This encodes CASSLNRGWTEAFF. This chain joins TRBV5-1 and TRBJ1-1; 8 bases line up with TRBD1. Unmatched junction bases numbered 10, after V lost 7 bases and J lost 5 bases. Germline V gene lookup returns CDR1 SGHRS and CDR2 YFSETQ. The CDR3 consists of 14 residues.

The chain joins TRBV5-1 to TRBJ1-2; the match to TRBD1 covers 8 bases. From germline, CDR1 is SGHRS and CDR2 YFSETQ. The CDR3 covers 14 residues. Trimming cost V 3 bases and J 10 bases; bases outside gene matches: 11. The CDR3 reads CASSSGGTGSFYTF. CDR3 DNA sequence: TGCGCCAGCAGCTCCGGGGGGACAGGCTCTTTCTACACCTTC.

CDR3 loop: CASSRPSGTDTQYF. In DNA form, the CDR3 reads TGTGCCAGTAGTCGCCCTAGCGGCACAGATACGCAGTATTTT. This chain uses TRBV19 with TRBJ2-3; tentative D call: TRBD2 (6 bases). V lost 5 bases, J lost 1 base, and 10 bases lay in between. Per the germline V gene, CDR1 is LNHDA and CDR2 is SQIVND (reference sequence). The CDR3 sequence is 14 residues long.

This clone was picked up a small number of times. The V call is TRBV6-1, the J call TRBJ2-7; TRBD1 matches 10 bases. This CDR3 comprises 15 residues. CDR1 and CDR2 (germline): MNHNS, SASEGT. V was clipped by 0 bases and J by 7 bases; unmatched bases: 6. The CDR3 loop is CASSEARQGAGEQYV. For the CDR3, the DNA is TGTGCCAGCAGTGAAGCCCGACAGGGGGCGGGGGAGCAGTACGTC.

The genes are TRBV27 and TRBJ2-3; D may be TRBD1 (5 bases). Germline CDR1 MNHEY, CDR2 SMNVEV (reference sequence). Trimming removed 6 bases from V and 5 bases from J, with 15 bases in between. This CDR3 region has 14 residues. The CDR3 DNA follows: TGTGCCAGCAGAAGCCCAGGGATTCTAGATACGCAGTATTTT. Its protein is CASRSPGILDTQYF.

This clone was found once. The gene calls are TRBV9 and TRBJ1-2; D not resolved. There are 13 residues in the CDR3. The germline V and J ends were trimmed by 3 bases and 4 bases, with 10 bases remaining between them. Germline CDR1 and CDR2: SGDLS and YYNGEE. CDR3 sequence: CASSARETYGYTF. The DNA for the CDR3 is TGTGCCAGCAGCGCAAGAGAAACCTATGGCTACACCTTC.

This sequence joins TRBV9 and TRBJ1-3; 7 nucleotides agree with TRBD1. Per germline, CDR1 SGDLS and CDR2 YYNGEE. CDR3 length: 19 residues. V was clipped by 0 bases and J by 0 bases; unmatched bases: 12. CDR3 protein: CASSVVPTEGARSGNTIYF. The CDR3 nucleotides read TGTGCCAGCAGCGTAGTACCGACAGAGGGGGCCCGCTCTGGAAACACCATATATTTT.

The chain links TRBV9 to TRBJ2-1; possibly TRBD2 for D (6 bases). The CDR3 spans 16 residues. Trimming removed 2 bases at V and 10 bases at J, with 22 bases between. From germline, CDR1 is SGDLS and CDR2 YYNGEE. CDR3 bases: TGTGCCAGCAGCGTCCCCGGGAGAAGCGAGGTAGAGGAGCAGTTCTTC. Protein: CASSVPGRSEVEEQFF.

The V gene is TRBV27, the J gene TRBJ2-2; TRBD2 agrees at 16 bases. The V and J ends lost 6 bases and 4 bases, in that order; junction bases with no gene match: 5. The CDR3 is 17 residues long. Germline values: CDR1 MNHEY, CDR2 SMNVEV (reference sequence). The DNA for the CDR3 is TGTGCCAGCAGGGGGACTAGCGGGGGGGCCGTCACCGGGGAGCTGTTTTTT. Amino acid sequence: CASRGTSGGAVTGELFF.

DNA for the CDR3: TGTGCCAGCAGTCCCCCGAATAACGTCGGGGGTCAGCAGTACGTC. Translation: CASSPPNNVGGQQYV. The genes are TRBV7-9 and TRBJ2-7; perhaps TRBD2 as D (6 bases). The CDR3 consists of 15 residues. The V gene's germline CDR1 is SEHNR and CDR2 FQNEAQ (reference sequence). V shed 6 bases and J shed 8 bases, with 23 bases lying between them.

The chain is built from TRBV7-8 and TRBJ2-2, with a weak D call TRBD1 (6 bases). The CDR3 sequence is 15 residues long. The germline gives CDR1 SGHVS, CDR2 FQNEAQ. V lost 1 base and J 1 base, leaving 7 bases between the germline ends. The CDR3 reads CASSLDRVNTGELFF. CDR3 coding DNA: TGTGCCAGCAGCTTAGACAGGGTGAACACCGGGGAGCTGTTTTTT.